Sequencing of this TCR beta chain was carried out in a study of shared clonotypes between healthy human individuals. Assay used: immunoSEQ multiplex PCR; TCRdb lists only in-frame clones, some missing. The repertoire has hundreds of thousands of clones, approximately 95% of them found once; the top ten carry over 0.095%. Naive-designated CD8 cells lacked CD45RO, were positively enriched for CCR7, and omitted terminally differentiated effector memory CD45RA+ cells. Adult donors, all healthy and HIV-negative, had no recent acute infections or vaccinations. About this clone: Its target is not known.

Notes on the study in general: Memory subsets generally showed lower estimated richness than naive subsets.

CDR1 and CDR2 (germline): LNHNV, YYDKDF (reference sequence). The CDR3 is made up of 18 amino acids. The ends lost 4 bases at V and 6 bases at J; junction bases unmatched: 11. The sequenced sample consisted of naive CD8+ T cells sorted from blood. V gene TRBV15 combines with J gene TRBJ2-2; 13 bases fit TRBD2. This clonotype was obtained from a woman in her twenties or thirties in good health. DNA for the CDR3: TGTGCCACCAGCATTACTAGCGGGAGGGCCGGTTTGGCCGGGGAGCTGTTTTTT. Translation: CATSITSGRAGLAGELFF. The full variable domain, rest sourced from reference TRBV15 and TRBJ2-2, is DAMVIQNPRYQVTQFGKPVTLSCSQTLNHNVMYWYQQKSSQAPKLLFHYYDKDFNNEADTPDNFQSRRPNTSFCFLDIRSPGLGDTAMYLCATSITSGRAGLAGELFFGEGSRLTVL.